Described below is a single T cell receptor beta chain sequence and its context. The germline V gene has CDR1 DFQATT and CDR2 SNEGSKA (reference sequence). The CDR3 contains 15 residues. V dropped 5 bases and J dropped 0 bases, with 14 bases sitting between them. The data belong to a study of T cells in Graves' hyperthyroidism and ophthalmopathy. The CDR3 regions of TCR beta were amplified from RNA transcripts. The HTBI primer set was used in a first-round RT-PCR of the TCR CDR3. MiXCR was run by TCRdb on the multiplex PCR reads, yielding one entry per CDR3 protein. The sample includes around 190,000 distinct CDR3 sequences, approximately 15% of them seen just once.

Sequencing was done on a sample of blood. The gene calls are TRBV20-1 and TRBJ2-1, with D perhaps TRBD1 (6 bases). This sequence originates from a woman aged 45-65 years with Graves' hyperthyroidism. The CDR3 DNA is TGCAGTGCTTTAGGGGGAGAGGTCTCCTACAATGAGCAGTTCTTC. It yields the protein CSALGGEVSYNEQFF.